These T cell receptor beta chains were read from a single sample in a study of CD8 T cells in Susac syndrome. TCRdb independently ran MiXCR on the immunoSEQ multiplex PCR reads; one entry per CDR3 protein. The sample holds roughly 120,000 distinct CDR3 sequences, roughly 94% seen once. Source material: CD4+ T cells from PBMCs. These receptors all stem from a human donor with multiple sclerosis. The CDR3 runs from the conserved cysteine through the conserved F or W. The D gene is left open where the match is weak. Part of the rows lack a size; the others show once, few, many or a class for expanded clones.

TRBJ2-7 . TRBV15 . CATSRDPGTTYEQYF
TRBJ1-1 . TRBV3-1 . CASSLHWGGEDAFF
TRBJ1-1 . TRBV3-1 . CASSPDPGNTEAFF
TRBJ2-7 . TRBV10-2 . CASRPRGPPTEQYF
TRBJ1-1 . TRBV29-1 . CSVVPGNTEAFF
TRBJ1-2 TRBD1 TRBV30 . CAWPGTGRYGYTF
TRBJ1-1 . TRBV5-1 . CASSPRGGGTEAFF
TRBJ2-3 . TRBV15 . CATSPQLEDTQYF
TRBJ2-1 TRBD2 TRBV20-1 . CSAKRGSSYNEQFF
TRBJ2-3 TRBD2 TRBV11-2 . CASSLGGGGTDTQYF
TRBJ2-7 TRBD2 TRBV20-1 . CSARVGGSSYEQYF
TRBJ1-1 . TRBV19 . CASSARLETEAFF
TRBJ2-1 . TRBV18 . CASSVGQYNEQFF
TRBJ2-1 TRBD1 TRBV5-1 . CASSLAGTGGPNEQFF
TRBJ1-4 TRBD1 TRBV30 once CAWRRGTGEKLFF
TRBJ1-1 . TRBV3-1 . CASSQEVQKVAFF
TRBJ1-1 . TRBV3-1 . CASSTPSLGAFF
TRBJ1-1 TRBD1 TRBV4-1 once CASSPRQGLGTEAFF
TRBJ2-5 . TRBV30 . CAWGVSTPRGTQYF
TRBJ1-2 . TRBV3-1 . CASSQLGDYTF
TRBJ1-1 . TRBV29-1 once CSVAGMGNTEAFF
TRBJ1-2 . TRBV7-9 . CASGGYTF
TRBJ1-2 . TRBV29-1 . CSVETVNYGYTF
TRBJ1-2 . TRBV10-3 . CAIRVLDGYTF
TRBJ2-7 . TRBV5-6 . CASAGRGGSYEQYF
TRBJ2-7 TRBD1 TRBV19 . CASSPSGTGRAYEQYF
TRBJ1-2 . TRBV19 . CASSKAGLPYGYTF
TRBJ1-3 . TRBV12-3/TRBV12-4 once CASTSAGGNSENTIYF
TRBJ1-1 . TRBV3-1 once CASSQHPTAEAFF
TRBJ1-2 . TRBV2 . CASRGTGIGYGYTF
TRBJ2-3 TRBD2 TRBV11-2 . CASTPGRELPDTQYF
TRBJ1-5 . TRBV23-1 . CASSQSTLTDQPQHF
TRBJ1-2 TRBD1 TRBV12-3/TRBV12-4 . CASRGQGEDGYTF
TRBJ1-1 TRBD1 TRBV12-3/TRBV12-4 . CASSSGRGLDTEAFF
TRBJ2-1 . TRBV9 . CASSARQSSYNEQFF
TRBJ1-3 . TRBV7-3 . CASSLTGAGNTIYF
TRBJ2-1 TRBD2 TRBV30 . CAWSVIRTSGRHEQFF
TRBJ1-1 . TRBV6-5 once CASSPQGVNTEAFF
TRBJ2-2 . TRBV10-1 . CASKPGRRNTGELFF
TRBJ2-2 . TRBV12-3/TRBV12-4 few CASSLSGNTGELFF